The 5 T cell receptor beta chains listed next were all sequenced from one sample in a study of T cell responses to AZD1222 COVID-19 vaccine. Clones were read by immunoSEQ multiplex PCR, and TCRdb kept only the in-frame ones, dropping some. This table holds 130,000 or so clones, just over 85% found once. Sequencing used peripheral blood, obtained on day 0 of AZD1222 vaccination. The source of these receptors is an adult in good health.

The rearrangement joins TRBV6-5 to TRBJ1-2; TRBD1 aligns across 8 bases. Germline CDR1 is MNHEY and CDR2 is SVGAGI. CDR3 length equals 14 residues. The ends lost 5 bases at V and 4 bases at J; junction bases unmatched: 6. The CDR3 region is CASSQDRVGYGYTF. The CDR3 DNA reads as TGTGCCAGCAGTCAGGACAGGGTAGGCTATGGCTACACCTTC.

V usage is TRBV11-2 and J usage is TRBJ1-6; weak D call: TRBD1 (6 bases). Germline-derived CDR1 and CDR2 are SGHAT and FQNNGV. Trimming stripped 4 bases from V and 8 bases from J, with 18 bases between. The CDR3 runs 16 residues. DNA for the CDR3: TGTGCCAGCAGCTCCGGAAGAGGGGGGAGGGATTCACCCCTCCACTTT. Protein sequence: CASSSGRGGRDSPLHF.

This sequence joins TRBV6-5 and TRBJ1-1, with a weak D call TRBD1 (6 bases). V was pared by 4 bases and J by 4 bases, with 16 bases between. CDR1 is MNHEY, CDR2 SVGAGI, per germline. This CDR3 is 15 amino acids long. The chain's CDR3 is CASSSSGTIGTEAFF. In DNA form, the CDR3 reads TGTGCCAGCAGTTCGTCCGGGACAATAGGCACTGAAGCTTTCTTT.

This clone showed up just once. The chain is built from TRBV7-9 and TRBJ1-4, with D maybe TRBD1 (5 bases). The CDR3 covers 17 residues. Trimming took off 6 bases at V and 7 bases at J, with 24 bases between the two ends. CDR1 and CDR2 from the germline V gene are SEHNR and FQNEAQ (reference sequence). This CDR3 reads CASRQKPTGFGSEKLFF. The CDR3 DNA reads as TGTGCCAGCAGACAAAAGCCAACAGGTTTTGGGAGTGAAAAACTGTTTTTT.

This chain joins TRBV19 and TRBJ1-1; D unresolved. Trimming removed 2 bases from V and 0 bases from J, with 7 bases in between. Germline V CDR1 and CDR2: LNHDA, SQIVND (reference sequence). The CDR3 covers 14 residues. CDR3 region: CASSIQAVNTEAFF. The CDR3 DNA reads as TGTGCCAGTAGTATACAAGCAGTGAACACTGAAGCTTTCTTT.